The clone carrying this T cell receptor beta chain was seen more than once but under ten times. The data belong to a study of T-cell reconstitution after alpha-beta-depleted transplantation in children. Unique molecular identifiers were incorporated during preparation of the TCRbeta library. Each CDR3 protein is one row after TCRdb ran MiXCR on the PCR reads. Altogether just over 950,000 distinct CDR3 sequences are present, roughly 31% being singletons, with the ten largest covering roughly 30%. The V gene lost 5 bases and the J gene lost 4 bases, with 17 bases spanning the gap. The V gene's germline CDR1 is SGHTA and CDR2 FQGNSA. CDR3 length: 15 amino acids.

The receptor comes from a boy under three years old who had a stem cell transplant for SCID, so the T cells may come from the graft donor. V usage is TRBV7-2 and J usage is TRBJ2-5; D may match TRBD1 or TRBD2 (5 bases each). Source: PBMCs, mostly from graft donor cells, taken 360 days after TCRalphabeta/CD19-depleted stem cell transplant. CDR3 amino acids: CASSGAGPGRETQYF. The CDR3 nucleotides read TGTGCCAGCAGCGGTGCCGGACCGGGACGAGAGACCCAGTACTTC.